The next 9 T cell receptor beta chains were all read from a single sample in a study of T cells after posttransplantation cyclophosphamide. Measured with immunoSEQ multiplex PCR; TCRdb has only the in-frame clones, and not every one. The sample lists about 16,000 clones; around nine tenths were seen once. Methotrexate plus calcineurin inhibitor accompanied controls' myeloablative marrow transplants; sampling was 1 year later. The sequences come from PBMCs, collected after an allogeneic stem cell transplant with a calcineurin inhibitor and methotrexate. The receptors were sampled from a male patient in his fifties who received an allogeneic stem cell transplant from an unrelated donor, was CMV-positive, and had chronic GVHD only. A share of the T cells may be of graft donor origin.

The chain employs TRBV7-9 and TRBJ1-4, with D possibly matching TRBD1 (6 bases). Germline V lookup: CDR1 SEHNR, CDR2 FQNEAQ (reference sequence). CDR3 length: 15 residues. The V end was cut by 5 bases, the J end by 8 bases, with 18 bases between. As DNA, the CDR3 is TGTGCCAGCAGCACCAACAGGGTGGTAGGGGAAAAACTGTTTTTT. It translates to CASSTNRVVGEKLFF.

The chain carries TRBV12-5 and TRBJ1-3, with a possible D match to TRBD1 (5 bases). In germline, CDR1 is LGHNT, CDR2 FRNRAP. Trimming shortened V by 3 bases and J by 4 bases, and 25 bases separated the two germline ends. This CDR3 has 19 amino acids. The CDR3 region is CASGFLDRGTDKIGNTIYF. For the CDR3, the DNA is TGTGCTAGTGGTTTTTTGGACCGCGGGACGGATAAAATAGGAAACACCATATATTTT.

This clone came up once. The chain has TRBV27 and TRBJ2-7, with D perhaps TRBD1 (5 bases). The CDR3 sequence is 13 residues long. V was trimmed by 8 bases and J by 3 bases, leaving 14 bases between them. Germline V CDR1 and CDR2: MNHEY, SMNVEV (reference sequence). CDR3: CASSTWQGYEQYF. CDR3 in DNA: TGTGCCAGCTCGACCTGGCAGGGCTACGAGCAGTACTTC.

The chain employs TRBV6-1 and TRBJ1-4; tentative D call: TRBD1 (5 bases). In germline, CDR1 is MNHNS, CDR2 SASEGT. The CDR3 length is 17 residues. V shed 2 bases and J shed 0 bases, with 13 bases lying between them. CDR3 nucleotides: TGTGCCAGCAGTGAAAGGTTTGCGGGGGCAACTAATGAAAAACTGTTTTTT. Protein: CASSERFAGATNEKLFF.

This clone was counted a single time. The CDR3 is CASGRQGAGEQYF. The DNA of the CDR3 is TGTGCCAGCGGGAGACAGGGGGCTGGGGAGCAGTACTTC. The chain couples TRBV27 to TRBJ2-7; 10 nucleotides align to TRBD1. Germline V gene lookup returns CDR1 MNHEY and CDR2 SMNVEV (reference sequence). J gave up 7 bases and V 8 bases, and 8 bases lay outside the gene matches. CDR3 size: 13 residues.

The V and J genes are TRBV4-1 and TRBJ2-5; 9 nucleotides match TRBD2. Germline CDR1 reads MGHRA; CDR2 reads YSYEKL. This CDR3 region has 15 residues. The trim removed 1 base at V and 1 base at J, leaving 1 base unmatched. This CDR3 reads CASSQGGGAQETQYF. CDR3 bases: TGCGCCAGCAGCCAAGGCGGGGGGGCCCAAGAGACCCAGTACTTC.

The CDR3 bases are TGTGCCAGCAGCTTAGGCCGATCCACAGGGAATCGGTACGCCGGGGAGCTGTTTTTT. Its translation: CASSLGRSTGNRYAGELFF. V is TRBV13 and J is TRBJ2-2, with D perhaps matching TRBD1 (6 bases). Germline assignment: CDR1 PRHDT and CDR2 FYEKMQ (reference sequence). V was cut by 0 bases and J by 6 bases, with 23 bases left in between. This CDR3 region has 19 residues.

The gene calls are TRBV5-1 and TRBJ1-2; D gene uncertain. The length of the CDR3 is 14 residues. Germline V gives CDR1 SGHRS, CDR2 YFSETQ. The V end lost 3 bases, the J end lost 0 bases, and 9 bases lay between the germline ends. The CDR3 DNA follows: TGCGCCAGCAGCTCGGGAGGTTCTAACTATGGCTACACCTTC. It specifies CASSSGGSNYGYTF. Together with reference TRBV5-1 and TRBJ1-2, the CDR3 gives the full variable domain: KAGVTQTPRYLIKTRGQQVTLSCSPISGHRSVSWYQQTPGQGLQFLFEYFSETQRNKGNFPGRFSGRQFSNSRSEMNVSTLELGDSALYLCASSSGGSNYGYTFGSGTRLTVV.

The chain recombines TRBV4-1 with TRBJ2-1; the match to TRBD2 covers 11 bases. The CDR3 loop spans 17 amino acids. The germline gives CDR1 MGHRA, CDR2 YSYEKL. V shed 4 bases, J shed 2 bases, and the junction held 7 bases outside the gene matches. The CDR3 DNA sequence: TGCGCCAGCAGCCCTTCGGTTAGCGGGGGGGCCTACAATGAGCAGTTCTTC. Translated: CASSPSVSGGAYNEQFF.